This TCR beta chain was observed in a study of T cells after yellow fever vaccination. About the research overall: The authors prepared low-cell-number fractions using SMART-Seq v4 Ultra Low Input. Findings and limits, study-wide: Abundant clonotypes (contaminants from the bulk population) could be present in FACS-sorted repertoires. The booster saw the reappearance of most primary-vaccination clones (roughly 96% CD4, roughly 90% CD8).

This clonotype was seen repeatedly, ten times or more. Its specificity is unknown. A universal primer site and UMIs were added as TCR cDNA was made by 5'RACE template switching. In TCRdb, the 5' RACE reads were re-called with MiXCR into one record per CDR3 protein. The repertoire holds some 110,000 distinct CDR3 sequences, approximately 7.1% seen once, with roughly 2.8% in the top ten. This CDR3 region has 14 residues. Trimming removed 8 bases at V and 2 bases at J, with 18 bases between. CDR1 is SQVTM and CDR2 is ANQGSEA in the germline V gene. This chain joins TRBV29-1 and TRBJ2-5; D remains ambiguous. Source: CD4+ T cells sorted from PBMCs, taken roughly seven weeks after the first yellow fever vaccination. The receptor's source is a young man who received the YFV17D yellow fever vaccine. CDR3 in DNA: TGCAGCTCCCGTCTGACACCCAGACAAGAGACCCAGTACTTC. Translating it yields CSSRLTPRQETQYF.